Detailed here is one TCR beta chain. The clone's antigen remains unknown. No clone much larger than this one lies a single base away; base qualities are absent. To sequence the TCRbeta CDR3 region, genomic DNA was isolated from the sorted cells. The immunoSEQ Assay was used to sequence the TCRbeta CDR3 regions. TCRdb mirrors the immuneACCESS table, restricted to in-frame sequences. Some clones are absent from its copies; in checked studies, under half trace to an unresolved V gene, and the reason for the others is unknown. The sample data list more than 65,000 clones, and 88% of these were observed just once. The ten largest make up around 0.93% of the sample. This sample was included in a study of OX40 agonist ivuxolimab in advanced cancers. At the level of the whole study: The costimulatory receptor OX40 (CD134) was targeted by ivuxolimab, a fully human IgG2 agonistic monoclonal antibody. Intravenous ivuxolimab was administered to patients every 2 weeks at six dose levels: 0.01, 0.1, 0.3, 1.5, 3 and 10 mg/kg. Among the roughly 52 dose-escalation patients, some 19 had hepatocellular carcinoma, about 15 melanoma, 9 renal cell carcinoma and 9 head and neck cancer. In the dose-escalation cohort, 65% to 90% of patients were male, and the mean age was approximately 60 years, with a range of about 23 to 90. Patients were allowed to have had prior anti-PD-1, anti-PD-L1 or anti-CTLA-4 therapy, and 30% to 50% of the dose-escalation patients had previously received checkpoint inhibitors. Partial responses occurred in three dose-escalation patients: two with cutaneous melanoma and one with hepatocellular carcinoma. Peripheral TCRbeta sequencing aimed to test whether ivuxolimab altered TCR sequence diversity and caused clonal T-cell expansion. The paper reports the monotherapy dose-escalation portion (N of about 50 patients) of the phase I ivuxolimab trial. Overall study outcomes, separate from this receptor: Low levels of normalized T-cell clonal expansion were also seen in some patients who did not respond. After ivuxolimab, CD8+ T cells had more expanded clones than CD4+ T cells on average. In the 0.1-3.0 mg/kg groups, partial responders had among the lowest normalized peripheral clonal expansion, particularly in CD8+ T cells. Clonal expansion of both CD4+ and CD8+ blood T cells was observed from baseline to week 6 at doses 0.1 to 3.0 mg/kg. The antigen specificity of the peripheral T cells that underwent clonal expansion was not determined.

The germline V gene (reference sequence) supplies CDR1 LNHNV and CDR2 YYDKDF. The CDR3 measures 12 amino acids from cysteine to phenylalanine. Only the CDR3 DNA stays, 36 bases, in frame from base 1. The germline ends are 6 bases apart after V is trimmed by 0 bases and J by 10 bases. The trial excluded patients who had a history of autoimmune disease or who were on systemic immunosuppression. Peripheral blood for TCR sequencing was collected from all dose cohorts at baseline, on cycle 4 day 1, and on cycle 7 day 1. Samples came from an open-label, multicenter, first-in-human phase I dose-escalation trial of ivuxolimab. Adults with locally advanced or metastatic head and neck squamous cell, hepatocellular, melanoma or renal cell carcinoma were enrolled in the trial. Before TCR sequencing, CD4+ and CD8+ T cells were separately sorted from peripheral blood.

Sequenced here: CD4+ or CD8+ T cells sorted from blood, sampled in a trial of the OX40 agonist ivuxolimab. The sequence was obtained from an adult with an advanced solid tumor such as melanoma, head and neck, liver or kidney cancer. The receptor chain draws on TRBV15 and TRBJ1-4; the D gene cannot be named for sure. Here is the DNA: TGTGCCACCAGCAGAGATACGGGAAAACTGTTTTTT. Its amino acids are CATSRDTGKLFF.